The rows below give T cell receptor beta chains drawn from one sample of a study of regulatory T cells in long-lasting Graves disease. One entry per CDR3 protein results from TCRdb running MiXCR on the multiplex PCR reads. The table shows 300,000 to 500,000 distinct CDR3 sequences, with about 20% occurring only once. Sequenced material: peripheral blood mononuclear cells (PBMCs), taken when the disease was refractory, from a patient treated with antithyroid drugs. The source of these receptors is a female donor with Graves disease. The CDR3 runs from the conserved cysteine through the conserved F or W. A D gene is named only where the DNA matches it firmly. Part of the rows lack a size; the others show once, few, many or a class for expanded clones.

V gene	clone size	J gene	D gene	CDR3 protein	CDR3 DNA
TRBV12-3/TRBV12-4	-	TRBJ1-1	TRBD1	CASTVDRMNTEAFF	TGTGCCAGCACCGTGGACAGGATGAACACTGAAGCTTTCTTT
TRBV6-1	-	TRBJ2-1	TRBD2	CASSLGTSVEQFF	TGTGCCAGCAGCCTCGGGACTAGCGTCGAGCAGTTCTTC
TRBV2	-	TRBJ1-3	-	CASSPTPNTIYF	TGTGCCAGCAGCCCCACTCCGAACACCATATATTTT
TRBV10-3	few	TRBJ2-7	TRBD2	CAISAGGRTAYEQYF	TGTGCCATCAGTGCGGGCGGGAGAACAGCCTACGAGCAGTACTTC
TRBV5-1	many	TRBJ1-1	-	CASTPDRMNTEAFF	TGCGCCAGCACCCCCGATCGCATGAACACTGAAGCTTTCTTT
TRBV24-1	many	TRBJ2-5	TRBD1	CATSDMAGGSETQYF	TGTGCCACCAGTGATATGGCAGGGGGCTCCGAGACCCAGTACTTC
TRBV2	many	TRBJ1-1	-	CASTSAGGTEAFF	TGTGCCAGCACGTCGGCCGGCGGAACTGAAGCTTTCTTT
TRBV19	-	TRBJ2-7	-	CASSTNRVEQYF	TGTGCCAGTAGTACCAACAGGGTCGAGCAGTACTTC
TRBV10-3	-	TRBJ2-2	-	CAILGTNTGELFF	TGTGCCATACTCGGGACTAACACCGGGGAGCTGTTTTTT
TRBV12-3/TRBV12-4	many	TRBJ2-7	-	CASSLFNEQYF	TGTGCCAGCAGTTTATTTAACGAGCAGTACTTC
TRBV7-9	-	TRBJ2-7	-	CASSGGGSSYEQYF	TGTGCCAGCAGCGGGGGCGGGAGTTCCTACGAGCAGTACTTC
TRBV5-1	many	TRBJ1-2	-	CASSRDTSYGYTF	TGCGCCAGCAGCCGGGACACCTCCTATGGCTACACCTTC
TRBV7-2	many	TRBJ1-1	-	CASSHSNTEAFF	TGTGCCAGCAGCCACTCGAACACTGAAGCTTTCTTT
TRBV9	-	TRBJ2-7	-	CASSSLGVEQYF	TGTGCCAGCAGCTCCCTTGGAGTCGAGCAGTACTTC
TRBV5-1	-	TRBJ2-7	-	CASSLAGVGADYEQYF	TGCGCCAGCAGCTTGGCCGGAGTTGGGGCAGACTACGAGCAGTACTTC
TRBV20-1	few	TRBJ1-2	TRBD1	CSGLVPGQGNYGYTF	TGCAGTGGCTTGGTCCCCGGACAGGGGAACTATGGCTACACCTTC
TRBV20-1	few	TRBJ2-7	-	CSASWQSYEQYF	TGCAGTGCTAGTTGGCAATCCTACGAGCAGTACTTC
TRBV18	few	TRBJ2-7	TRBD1	CASSPRTGTPYEQYF	TGTGCCAGCTCACCACGGACAGGGACCCCCTACGAGCAGTACTTC
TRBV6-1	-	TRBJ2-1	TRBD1	CASRTGTGVYNEQFF	TGTGCCAGCAGGACCGGGACAGGGGTCTACAATGAGCAGTTCTTC
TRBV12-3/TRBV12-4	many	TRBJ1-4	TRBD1	CASSRTGVLEKLFF	TGTGCCAGCAGTCGGACAGGGGTTTTAGAAAAACTGTTTTTT
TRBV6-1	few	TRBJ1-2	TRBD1	CASSPTYNDRGQGYTF	TGTGCCAGCAGCCCTACCTACAATGACAGGGGGCAAGGCTACACCTTC
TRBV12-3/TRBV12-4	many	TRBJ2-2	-	CASSLVGHSGELFF	TGTGCCAGCAGTTTAGTAGGCCACTCGGGGGAGCTGTTTTTT
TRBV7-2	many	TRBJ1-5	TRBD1	CASSYPGGLGQPQHF	TGTGCCAGCAGTTACCCAGGGGGCTTAGGACAGCCCCAGCATTTT
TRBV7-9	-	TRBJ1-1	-	CASSSSMDTEAFF	TGTGCCAGCAGCTCATCGATGGACACTGAAGCTTTCTTT
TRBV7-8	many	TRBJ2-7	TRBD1	CASSLAGQGIDEQYF	TGTGCCAGCAGCTTAGCGGGACAGGGAATAGACGAGCAGTACTTC